Each of the 24 T cell receptor beta chains below was sequenced from the same sample in a study of cytomegalovirus exposure and HLA in healthy donors. Amplification used 60 Vbeta primers and 13 Jbeta primers. TCRdb's copy holds only in-frame clones and misses some; the assay was immunoSEQ multiplex PCR. The table records about 230,000 clones, around 85% of them present only once. Sequenced material: PBMCs. The receptors here all came from a human donor in good health.

This clone has just a few counts. This rearrangement joins TRBV9 to TRBJ1-2, with TRBD1 as a possible D gene (5 bases). Germline V gene lookup returns CDR1 SGDLS and CDR2 YYNGEE. V lost 0 bases to trimming and J lost 5 bases, with 14 bases between them. The CDR3 spans 15 residues. The DNA of the CDR3 is TGTGCCAGCAGCGTAGCTGACAGTAGACTTTATGGCTACACCTTC. This encodes CASSVADSRLYGYTF.

This clone occurred once. The chain combines TRBV7-9 with TRBJ1-2, with 7 bases identical to TRBD1. Germline trimming cut 1 base from V and 7 bases from J; bases unmatched to any gene: 6. From germline, CDR1 is SEHNR and CDR2 FQNEAQ (reference sequence). The CDR3 is 14 residues long. CDR3 in DNA: TGTGCCAGCAGCTTAGGGACAGGTGGAGCTGGCTACACCTTC. It codes for CASSLGTGGAGYTF.

The count of this clone is one. This sequence joins TRBV6-6 and TRBJ2-7; 8 bases match TRBD1. From germline, CDR1 is MNHNY and CDR2 SVGAGI (reference sequence). The CDR3 has 16 residues. With 2 bases clipped from V and 4 bases from J, the junction kept 10 bases outside the gene matches. The CDR3 region is CASSYLRTGMIYEQYF. CDR3 nucleotide sequence: TGTGCCAGCAGTTACCTCCGGACAGGGATGATTTACGAGCAGTACTTC.

The chain joins TRBV4-1 to TRBJ2-7; 10 bases agree with TRBD2. CDR1 MGHRA and CDR2 YSYEKL come from the germline V gene. After removal of 1 base from V and 0 bases from J, the junction contained 6 bases not matched to a gene. This CDR3 spans 17 amino acids. The chain's CDR3 is CASSQVLAGASSYEQYF. The CDR3 DNA reads as TGCGCCAGCAGCCAAGTCCTAGCGGGAGCTAGCTCCTACGAGCAGTACTTC.

This chain connects TRBV28 to TRBJ1-5; perhaps TRBD1 as D (5 bases). V was cut by 5 bases and J by 7 bases, with 15 bases left in between. This CDR3 spans 14 amino acids. Germline assignment: CDR1 MDHEN and CDR2 SYDVKM. CDR3 amino acids: CASSKRTLPQPQHF. The CDR3 coding sequence is TGTGCCAGCAGTAAACGGACATTGCCCCAGCCCCAGCATTTT.

This clone has just a few counts. V gene TRBV7-6 combines with J gene TRBJ2-7; D perhaps matches TRBD2 (5 bases). CDR3 size: 14 residues. CDR1 and CDR2 (germline): SGHVS, FNYEAQ. V lost 5 bases and J lost 0, with 11 bases in between. This chain's CDR3 is CASSPKRASYEQYF. Here the CDR3 DNA reads TGTGCCAGCAGCCCCAAGAGGGCCTCCTACGAGCAGTACTTC.

The chain has TRBV27 and TRBJ2-3; TRBD2 matches at 8 bases. Germline V gene sequence: CDR1 MNHEY, CDR2 SMNVEV (reference sequence). The CDR3 is made up of 15 amino acids. The J segment lost 2 bases and the V segment lost 8 bases, leaving 9 bases of the junction unmatched. The CDR3 sequence: CASSSPGGVTDTQYF. CDR3 nucleotides: TGTGCCAGCTCCTCGCCCGGGGGGGTCACAGATACGCAGTATTTT.

This sequence joins TRBV2 and TRBJ2-1, with 14 bases aligning to TRBD2. This CDR3 contains 16 residues. Germline loops: CDR1 SNHLY, CDR2 FYNNEI. V trimming: 6 bases; J trimming: 7 bases; junction bases outside the gene matches: 8. The CDR3 bases are TGTGCCAGCAGGCTCGCAGGGACTAGCGGGAGTAATGAGCAGTTCTTC. It is translated as CASRLAGTSGSNEQFF.

The J gene is TRBJ2-4, the V gene TRBV2; TRBD2 aligns across 7 bases. J was trimmed by 5 bases and V by 2 bases; bases with no gene match: 3. Germline V lookup: CDR1 SNHLY, CDR2 FYNNEI. The CDR3 sequence is 14 residues long. CDR3 DNA sequence: TGTGCCAGCAGTGAAAGCGGGGCCGAAAACATTCAGTACTTC. As protein: CASSESGAENIQYF.

Details on this clone: Other nucleotide sequences from this sample produce the same CDR3. The chain combines TRBV13 with TRBJ2-3, with D perhaps TRBD1 (5 bases). This CDR3 spans 14 amino acids. Germline CDR1 reads PRHDT; CDR2 reads FYEKMQ (reference sequence). The V end was cut by 0 bases, the J end by 1 base, with 5 bases between. CDR3 region: CASSLGQGTDTQYF. The CDR3 DNA reads TGTGCCAGCAGCTTAGGACAGGGCACAGATACGCAGTATTTT.

The chain couples TRBV15 to TRBJ2-5; 8 bases are a match to TRBD1. This CDR3 contains 15 residues. Germline V gene lookup returns CDR1 LNHNV and CDR2 YYDKDF (reference sequence). V trimming: 3 bases; J trimming: 7 bases; junction bases outside the gene matches: 10. CDR3: CATSSPGQGFGTQYF. The CDR3 DNA is TGTGCCACCAGCAGCCCCGGACAGGGATTTGGGACCCAGTACTTC.

Notes on this clone: The junction shows a germline mismatch at one end, possibly a read error. This chain links TRBV5-1 with TRBJ2-5, with D possibly being TRBD2 (6 bases). This CDR3 has 15 residues. Germline lookup yields CDR1 SGHRS and CDR2 YFSETQ. For the CDR3, the DNA is TGCGCCAGCAGCTTGGCCACTAGCCGACAAGGGACCCAGTACTTC. Protein: CASSLATSRQGTQYF.

The V call is TRBV6-6, the J call TRBJ1-3; 7 positions agree with TRBD1. The CDR3 is made up of 16 amino acids. Per germline, CDR1 MNHNY and CDR2 SVGAGI (reference sequence). The trim removed 5 bases at V and 1 base at J, leaving 8 bases unmatched. The DNA of the CDR3 is TGTGCCAGCAGTCGGTTTACAGGGGCGTCTGGAAACACCATATATTTT. Amino acid sequence: CASSRFTGASGNTIYF.

The V call is TRBV30, the J call TRBJ2-5; TRBD2 matches 14 bases. Germline CDR1 reads GTSNPN; CDR2 reads SVGIG (reference sequence). Trimming at V came to 2 bases and at J to 4 bases, leaving 15 bases not matched to a gene. The CDR3 sequence is 19 residues long. The DNA of the CDR3 is TGTGCCTGGAGTTGGGGACAGGGACTAGCGGGAGAGGTAGGAGAGACCCAGTACTTC. This translates into CAWSWGQGLAGEVGETQYF.

The V and J genes are TRBV29-1 and TRBJ2-4; 9 bases agree with TRBD1. In germline, CDR1 is SQVTM, CDR2 ANQGSEA. With V trimmed by 2 bases and J by 3 bases, 8 bases remained unmatched. This CDR3 comprises 16 residues. In nucleotides, the CDR3 is TGCAGCGTTGAATCACAGGGGGCGTGGGGCAAAAACATTCAGTACTTC. As protein: CSVESQGAWGKNIQYF.

The genes are TRBV19 and TRBJ1-1; 8 positions agree with TRBD1. V trimming: 7 bases; J trimming: 6 bases; junction bases outside the gene matches: 10. The CDR3 is 14 amino acids. Germline V lookup: CDR1 LNHDA, CDR2 SQIVND (reference sequence). In DNA, the CDR3 is TGTGCCAGTACTACGGACAGGGTTGCTCCTGAAGCTTTCTTT. Residues: CASTTDRVAPEAFF. The full variable domain, completed using reference TRBV19 and TRBJ1-1, is DGGITQSPKYLFRKEGQNVTLSCEQNLNHDAMYWYRQDPGQGLRLIYYSQIVNDFQKGDIAEGYSVSREKKESFPLTVTSAQKNPTAFYLCASTTDRVAPEAFFGQGTRLTVV.

The V and J genes are TRBV28 and TRBJ2-3; 10 nucleotides agree with TRBD2. Trimming at V came to 7 bases and at J to 4 bases, leaving 17 bases not matched to a gene. This CDR3 spans 18 amino acids. The germline CDR1 and CDR2 sequences are MDHEN and SYDVKM. CDR3 residues: CASTSTSILAGIPDTQYF. The CDR3 DNA reads as TGTGCCAGCACCTCTACCAGTATACTAGCGGGAATTCCAGATACGCAGTATTTT.

The chain uses TRBV2 and TRBJ2-7; 14 positions agree with TRBD2. There are 15 residues in the CDR3. The germline gives CDR1 SNHLY, CDR2 FYNNEI. J was trimmed by 5 bases and V by 7 bases; bases with no gene match: 7. In DNA form, the CDR3 reads TGTGCCAGCACGAGACTAGCGGGAGGGCCTAACGAGCAGTACTTC. The encoded protein is CASTRLAGGPNEQYF.

This clone occurred once. V is TRBV27 and J is TRBJ2-3; TRBD2 is a possible D gene (5 bases). CDR1 is MNHEY and CDR2 is SMNVEV in the germline V gene (reference sequence). The V gene lost 3 bases and the J gene lost 8 bases, with 12 bases spanning the gap. The CDR3 consists of 13 residues. As DNA, the CDR3 is TGTGCCAGCAGTTTTCGCGGGCCGGGTACGCAGTATTTT. Encoded protein: CASSFRGPGTQYF.

As DNA, the CDR3 is TGCGCCAGCAGCTTGCGTTCTAGCACTGGGGCCAACGTCCTGACTTTC. Its translation is CASSLRSSTGANVLTF. The chain carries TRBV5-1 and TRBJ2-6, with TRBD2 as a possible D gene (5 bases). There are 16 residues in the CDR3. V lost 1 base to trimming and J lost 2 bases, with 10 bases between them. Germline lookup yields CDR1 SGHRS and CDR2 YFSETQ.

This clone was seen more than once but under ten times. The V and J genes are TRBV7-2 and TRBJ2-5; 7 nucleotides line up with TRBD2. The CDR3 runs 14 residues. V trimming: 0 bases; J trimming: 5 bases; junction bases outside the gene matches: 3. Per germline, CDR1 SGHTA and CDR2 FQGNSA. The CDR3 spells CASSLASGIETQYF. In DNA, the CDR3 is TGTGCCAGCAGCTTAGCCAGCGGGATTGAGACCCAGTACTTC.

V is TRBV5-4 and J is TRBJ2-3; maybe TRBD1 (5 bases). V was shortened by 7 bases and J by 1 base, with 16 bases between the two germline ends. The germline CDR1 and CDR2 sequences are SGHNT and YYREEE (reference sequence). This CDR3 is built from 15 residues. DNA for the CDR3: TGTGCCAGCGATTTTGGTGACAGCCGCACAGATACGCAGTATTTT. This gives the protein CASDFGDSRTDTQYF.

The chain couples TRBV7-9 to TRBJ2-1; 10 bases are shared with TRBD2. J lost 7 bases, V lost 8 bases, and 5 bases had no gene match. The CDR3 totals 13 residues. Germline loops: CDR1 SEHNR, CDR2 FQNEAQ (reference sequence). CDR3 coding DNA: TGTGCCAGCGTAGCGGGAGGTGGTAATGAGCAGTTCTTC. This sequence encodes CASVAGGGNEQFF.

This chain connects TRBV10-3 to TRBJ2-4; 8 bases map to TRBD2. Trimming at V came to 2 bases and at J to 4 bases, leaving 7 bases not matched to a gene. The CDR3 sequence is 16 residues long. Germline CDR1 ENHRY, CDR2 SYGVKD. CDR3 loop: CAISEEAGVVKNIQYF. The DNA for the CDR3 is TGTGCCATCAGTGAGGAAGCGGGAGTGGTTAAAAACATTCAGTACTTC.